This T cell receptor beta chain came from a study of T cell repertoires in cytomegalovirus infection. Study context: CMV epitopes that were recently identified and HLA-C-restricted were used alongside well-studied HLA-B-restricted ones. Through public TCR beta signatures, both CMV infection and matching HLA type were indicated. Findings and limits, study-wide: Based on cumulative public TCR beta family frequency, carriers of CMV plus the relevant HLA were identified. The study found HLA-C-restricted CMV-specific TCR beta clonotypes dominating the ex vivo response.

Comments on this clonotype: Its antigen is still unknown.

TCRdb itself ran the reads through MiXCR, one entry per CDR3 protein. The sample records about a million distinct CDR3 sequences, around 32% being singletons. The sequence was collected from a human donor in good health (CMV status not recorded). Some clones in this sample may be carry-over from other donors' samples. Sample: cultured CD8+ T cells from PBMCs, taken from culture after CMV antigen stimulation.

This CDR3 is CASSSGQVAGYTF. The CDR3 nucleotides are TGTGCCAGCAGCTCAGGACAGGTAGCTGGCTACACCTTC. This sequence joins TRBV5-4 and TRBJ1-2, with 7 bases identical to TRBD1. The CDR3 runs 13 residues. Germline-derived CDR1 and CDR2 are SGHNT and YYREEE (reference sequence). The V gene end was trimmed by 3 bases and the J gene end by 7 bases; junction bases not matched to a gene: 6.